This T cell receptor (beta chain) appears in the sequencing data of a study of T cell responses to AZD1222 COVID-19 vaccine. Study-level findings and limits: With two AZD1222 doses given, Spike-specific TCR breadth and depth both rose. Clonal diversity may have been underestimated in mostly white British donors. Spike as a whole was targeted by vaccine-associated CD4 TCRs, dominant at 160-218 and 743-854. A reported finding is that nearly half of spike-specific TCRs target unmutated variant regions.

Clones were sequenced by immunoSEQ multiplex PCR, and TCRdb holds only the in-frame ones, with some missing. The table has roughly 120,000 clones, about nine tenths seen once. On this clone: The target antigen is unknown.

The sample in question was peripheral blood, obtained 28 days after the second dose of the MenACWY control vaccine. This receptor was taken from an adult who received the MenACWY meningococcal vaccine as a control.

In nucleotides, the CDR3 is TGTGCCAGCAGCTTGGGGACTCGCGGGGGGGGCTCCCAGACCCAGTACTTC. The encoded protein is CASSLGTRGGGSQTQYF. The chain joins TRBV5-6 to TRBJ2-5; 9 positions agree with TRBD2. CDR1 and CDR2 (germline): SGHDT, YYEEEE. V shed 0 bases, J shed 6 bases, and the junction held 12 bases outside the gene matches. The CDR3 is made up of 17 amino acids. Based on the CDR3 plus reference TRBV5-6 and TRBJ2-5, the full variable domain is DAGVTQSPTHLIKTRGQQVTLRCSPKSGHDTVSWYQQALGQGPQFIFQYYEEEERQRGNFPDRFSGHQFPNYSSELNVNALLLGDSALYLCASSLGTRGGGSQTQYFGPGTRLLVL.